Each of the 26 T cell receptor beta chains below was sequenced from the same sample in a study of response to subunit inactivated influenza vaccine. In TCRdb, the RT-PCR reads were re-called with MiXCR into one record per CDR3 protein. The data contain about 570,000 distinct CDR3 sequences, approximately 11% of them seen just once; the ten biggest clones take up more than 9.5%. The same data also contributed to another study, on T cells expressing NK-cell markers. That study reports: The authors made TCR beta cDNA libraries by 5'RACE template switching. This switching added a universal primer site and UMIs.

The source was PBMCs from blood, collected on the day of vaccination. Source of these receptors: a man aged 50-59 years who received an inactivated influenza vaccine.

This chain links TRBV20-1 with TRBJ1-2; D may be TRBD1 (6 bases). Germline CDR1 is DFQATT and CDR2 is SNEGSKA (reference sequence). The CDR3 length is 12 residues. The V end lost 5 bases, the J end lost 8 bases, and 15 bases lay between the germline ends. The chain's CDR3 is CSAGGGAYGYTF. CDR3 bases: TGCAGTGCTGGAGGGGGGGCGTACGGCTACACCTTC.

The table lists this clonotype with a count of one. The chain carries TRBV12-3 or TRBV12-4 and TRBJ2-7; D not resolved. V shed 5 bases and J shed 6 bases, with 8 bases lying between them. The CDR3 loop spans 11 amino acids. Here the CDR3 DNA reads TGTGCCAGCAGTACGTACACCGAGCAGTACTTC. Its translation: CASSTYTEQYF.

This chain connects TRBV9 to TRBJ2-7; 9 nucleotides line up with TRBD1. Germline V CDR1 and CDR2: SGDLS, YYNGEE. The CDR3 is made up of 15 amino acids. V was pared by 2 bases and J by 1 base, with 4 bases of the junction left unmatched. The CDR3, as DNA: TGTGCCAGCAGCGTGGGGGGACAGGGATCCTACGAGCAGTACTTC. Protein product: CASSVGGQGSYEQYF.

This chain connects TRBV28 to TRBJ2-7; no clear D. The germline V and J ends were trimmed by 5 bases and 6 bases, with 17 bases remaining between them. CDR3 length: 14 amino acids. Germline V gene lookup returns CDR1 MDHEN and CDR2 SYDVKM. CDR3 residues: CASSLPISSLEQYF. The DNA for the CDR3 is TGTGCCAGCAGTCTCCCCATCAGCTCACTCGAGCAGTACTTC. Filled out from reference TRBV28 and TRBJ2-7, the complete variable domain reads DVKVTQSSRYLVKRTGEKVFLECVQDMDHENMFWYRQDPGLGLRLIYFSYDVKMKEKGDIPEGYSVSREKKERFSLILESASTNQTSMYLCASSLPISSLEQYFGPGTRLTVT.

The chain links TRBV7-2 to TRBJ2-2; 12 bases map to TRBD2. Germline loops: CDR1 SGHTA, CDR2 FQGNSA. The CDR3 spans 16 residues. Trimming took 7 bases from V and 3 from J; bases not matched to a gene: 6. As DNA, the CDR3 is TGTGCCAGCACCCTAGCGGGAGGGAGTCACACCGGGGAGCTGTTTTTT. It codes for CASTLAGGSHTGELFF.

This chain uses TRBV2 with TRBJ2-5; D uncertain. The CDR3 runs 12 residues. V lost 8 bases, J lost 0 bases, and 7 bases lay in between. Germline V gene data show CDR1 as SNHLY and CDR2 as FYNNEI. CDR3 in DNA: TGTGCCAGCGGGTGGAACCAAGAGACCCAGTACTTC. Translating gives CASGWNQETQYF. Variable domain in full (rest from reference TRBV2 and TRBJ2-5): EPEVTQTPSHQVTQMGQEVILRCVPISNHLYFYWYRQILGQKVEFLVSFYNNEISEKSEIFDDQFSVERPDGSNFTLKIRSTKLEDSAMYFCASGWNQETQYFGPGTRLLVL.

This sequence joins TRBV6-2 or TRBV6-3 and TRBJ2-3; 10 nucleotides match TRBD2. Germline values: CDR1 MNHEY, CDR2 SVGEGT. The CDR3 has 16 amino acids. Trimming cost V 7 bases and J 0 bases; bases outside gene matches: 7. CDR3 in DNA: TGTGCCAGCATCCCCATGGGACTAGCGAGCACAGATACGCAGTATTTT. Encoded protein: CASIPMGLASTDTQYF.

This clonotype occurred a few times. The chain uses TRBV12-3 or TRBV12-4 and TRBJ2-1; TRBD1 aligns across 11 bases. This CDR3 is built from 13 residues. V was clipped by 5 bases and J by 12 bases; unmatched bases: 6. The CDR3 coding sequence is TGTGCCAGCAGTCATGGACAGGGGGCTTGGCAGTTCTTC. Translated, it gives CASSHGQGAWQFF.

This chain uses TRBV2 with TRBJ2-7; possibly TRBD1 for D (6 bases). The germline V gene has CDR1 SNHLY and CDR2 FYNNEI. V was shortened by 2 bases and J by 2 bases, with 13 bases between the two germline ends. The CDR3 totals 15 residues. CDR3 in DNA: TGTGCCAGCAGTGAAAGCTGGACAGACCCCTACGAGCAGTACTTC. Amino acid sequence: CASSESWTDPYEQYF.

This clonotype was detected only a few times. This chain uses TRBV28 with TRBJ2-3; D gene unclear. This CDR3 has 14 residues. Looked up from germline, CDR1 is MDHEN and CDR2 is SYDVKM. V gave up 4 bases and J gave up 6 bases, with 14 bases separating them. The CDR3: CASSSRLSSDTQYF. As DNA, the CDR3 is TGTGCCAGCAGTTCCCGATTGAGTTCGGATACGCAGTATTTT.

This clonotype appeared a few times. The genes are TRBV19 and TRBJ2-7; 10 nucleotides align to TRBD2. The CDR3 covers 14 residues. Trimming at V came to 10 bases and at J to 0 bases, leaving 6 bases not matched to a gene. Germline CDR1 is LNHDA and CDR2 is SQIVND (reference sequence). CDR3 amino acids: CATGLAGASYEQYF. DNA of the CDR3: TGTGCCACCGGGCTAGCGGGGGCCTCCTACGAGCAGTACTTC.

In this sample, this clonotype turned up many times. V and J are TRBV12-3 or TRBV12-4 and TRBJ2-5; D is undetermined. Trimming removed 7 bases at V and 4 bases at J, with 16 bases between. The CDR3 totals 14 residues. The CDR3 loop reads CASTFRMGRETQYF. In DNA, the CDR3 is TGTGCCAGCACCTTTCGGATGGGAAGAGAGACCCAGTACTTC.

In this sample, this clonotype turned up many times. The V gene is TRBV4-3, the J gene TRBJ2-3; possible D gene TRBD2, 7 bases. Germline CDR1 is LGHNA and CDR2 is YSLEER. Trimming took off 1 base at V and 2 bases at J, with 13 bases between the two ends. This CDR3 is 16 amino acids long. CDR3 in DNA: TGCGCCAGCAGCCAAGCTGGTCGGGGGGCCACAGATACGCAGTATTTT. It codes for CASSQAGRGATDTQYF.

This clonotype was observed a few times. The chain is built from TRBV7-9 and TRBJ2-7; 8 bases are a match to TRBD1. V shed 5 bases, J shed 2 bases, and the junction held 5 bases outside the gene matches. The germline V gene has CDR1 SEHNR and CDR2 FQNEAQ (reference sequence). The CDR3 runs to 14 residues. The CDR3 spells CASSVVRGPYEQYF. The CDR3 nucleotides read TGTGCCAGCAGCGTCGTCAGGGGGCCCTACGAGCAGTACTTC.

In this sample, this clonotype turned up a few times. The V call is TRBV15, the J call TRBJ2-5; D is unclear. This CDR3 comprises 12 residues. Looked up from germline, CDR1 is LNHNV and CDR2 is YYDKDF (reference sequence). V dropped 6 bases and J dropped 5 bases, with 10 bases sitting between them. The CDR3 DNA is TGTGCCACCAGGGGGTTGGGGGAGACCCAGTACTTC. Translation: CATRGLGETQYF. Combining the CDR3 with reference TRBV15 and TRBJ2-5 gives the whole variable domain DAMVIQNPRYQVTQFGKPVTLSCSQTLNHNVMYWYQQKSSQAPKLLFHYYDKDFNNEADTPDNFQSRRPNTSFCFLDIRSPGLGDTAMYLCATRGLGETQYFGPGTRLLVL.

DNA for the CDR3: TGCAGCTCTCCATCTGGAGCTTTCTTT. Translating gives CSSPSGAFF. The chain links TRBV20-1 to TRBJ1-1, with D unresolved. This CDR3 comprises 9 residues. CDR1 is DFQATT and CDR2 is SNEGSKA in the germline V gene (reference sequence).

This sequence joins TRBV20-1 and TRBJ2-7, with D perhaps being TRBD1 or TRBD2 (5 bases each). The CDR3 has 14 residues. Trimming left V 0 bases short and J 7 bases short, with 16 bases between. Germline V CDR1 and CDR2: DFQATT, SNEGSKA (reference sequence). The CDR3 DNA sequence: TGCAGTGCTAGAGATCTGGGACGGATTGGTGAGCAGTACTTC. Amino acids: CSARDLGRIGEQYF.

Only a few counts were recorded for this clonotype. The rearrangement joins TRBV4-3 to TRBJ2-7; D is unclear. The V end lost 0 bases, the J end lost 3 bases, and 9 bases lay between the germline ends. The CDR3 spans 14 residues. Germline V gives CDR1 LGHNA, CDR2 YSLEER. The CDR3, as DNA: TGCGCCAGCAGCCAAGATACCAGGAACTACGAGCAGTACTTC. As protein: CASSQDTRNYEQYF.

This clonotype occurred a few times. The rearrangement uses TRBV20-1 and TRBJ2-7; TRBD1 aligns across 10 bases. There are 13 residues in the CDR3. Trimming at V came to 6 bases and at J to 5 bases, leaving 7 bases not matched to a gene. Per germline, CDR1 DFQATT and CDR2 SNEGSKA (reference sequence). The CDR3 DNA is TGCAGTGCCACGGGGGACAGGGGACACGAGCAGTACTTC. Residues: CSATGDRGHEQYF.

The chain has TRBV18 and TRBJ2-2; 7 bases fit TRBD1. The CDR3 runs to 15 residues. Per the germline V gene, CDR1 is KGHSH and CDR2 is LQKENI. With V trimmed by 3 bases and J by 5 bases, 6 bases remained unmatched. CDR3 coding DNA: TGTGCCAGCTCACCGACAGGGACGGTAACCGGGGAGCTGTTTTTT. Protein product: CASSPTGTVTGELFF. The full variable domain, in which reference TRBV18 and TRBJ2-2 provide the parts outside the CDR3, is NAGVMQNPRHLVRRRGQEARLRCSPMKGHSHVYWYRQLPEEGLKFMVYLQKENIIDESGMPKERFSAEFPKEGPSILRIQQVVRGDSAAYFCASSPTGTVTGELFFGEGSRLTVL.

The sample holds a few counts of this clonotype. The rearrangement uses TRBV28 and TRBJ1-4; D is undetermined. V was cut by 2 bases and J by 7 bases, with 17 bases left in between. The CDR3 is 16 amino acids. Looked up from germline, CDR1 is MDHEN and CDR2 is SYDVKM. CDR3 amino acids: CASSLGKIEGVEKLFF. The DNA for the CDR3 is TGTGCCAGCAGTTTAGGAAAGATCGAGGGAGTTGAAAAACTGTTTTTT. The full variable domain, rest sourced from reference TRBV28 and TRBJ1-4, is DVKVTQSSRYLVKRTGEKVFLECVQDMDHENMFWYRQDPGLGLRLIYFSYDVKMKEKGDIPEGYSVSREKKERFSLILESASTNQTSMYLCASSLGKIEGVEKLFFGSGTQLSVL.

The chain uses TRBV5-1 and TRBJ1-6; 9 positions match TRBD1. Unmatched junction bases numbered 9, after V lost 4 bases and J lost 10 bases. The CDR3 spans 15 residues. Germline CDR1 is SGHRS and CDR2 is YFSETQ. CDR3 protein: CASSLKGQGSSPLHF. DNA of the CDR3: TGCGCCAGCAGCCTAAAGGGACAGGGCAGCTCACCCCTCCACTTT.

This clonotype was counted only a few times. The chain joins TRBV7-9 to TRBJ2-3, with D perhaps TRBD2 (6 bases). This CDR3 spans 17 amino acids. The V end was cut by 5 bases, the J end by 2 bases, with 20 bases between. CDR1 SEHNR and CDR2 FQNEAQ come from the germline V gene (reference sequence). This chain's CDR3 is CASSPRAGSGPTDTQYF. For the CDR3, the DNA is TGTGCCAGCAGCCCCCGAGCTGGGAGCGGGCCCACAGATACGCAGTATTTT.

The rearrangement links TRBV4-2 to TRBJ2-1, with D possibly being TRBD2 (6 bases). CDR3 length equals 13 residues. Per the germline V gene, CDR1 is LGHNA and CDR2 is YNFKEQ. V was trimmed by 4 bases and J by 6 bases, leaving 10 bases between them. In DNA, the CDR3 is TGTGCCAGCAGCCCCGTGGGGGGCAATGAGCAGTTCTTC. It specifies CASSPVGGNEQFF.

The genes are TRBV5-1 and TRBJ2-5; a weak D match, TRBD2 (5 bases). Trimming left V 2 bases short and J 2 bases short, with 10 bases between. Per the germline V gene, CDR1 is SGHRS and CDR2 is YFSETQ. The CDR3 runs 14 residues. The CDR3 region is CASSLRGIQETQYF. The CDR3 DNA reads as TGCGCCAGCAGCTTACGGGGAATTCAAGAGACCCAGTACTTC.

This rearrangement joins TRBV9 to TRBJ2-5; TRBD2 agrees at 8 bases. In germline, CDR1 is SGDLS, CDR2 YYNGEE. CDR3 size: 13 residues. V lost 3 bases to trimming and J lost 5 bases; unmatched junction nucleotides: 3. Here the CDR3 reads CASSDSGAETQYF. DNA for the CDR3: TGTGCCAGCAGCGATAGCGGGGCCGAGACCCAGTACTTC.